The 9 T cell receptor beta chains below come from one sample, sequenced in a study of human T cells and chemical hapten exposure. Stated time point: patch test 2, 6 weeks after DPC sensitization. Treatment here: therapeutic diphenylcyclopropenone sensitization with weekly scalp DPC. TCRdb re-analysed the RACE reads in MiXCR, keeping a single row per CDR3 protein. Of about 380,000 distinct CDR3 sequences detected, more than 5% appear once; the ten largest clones hold about 5.6%. Sequenced here: whole blood, sampled in connection with sensitization to the hapten diphenylcyclopropenone (DPC). The receptor set was obtained from a woman under 30 with alopecia areata. Some clones in this sample may be carry-over from other donors' samples.

This clonotype has ten or more counts. This chain connects TRBV6-5 to TRBJ2-7; D may match TRBD1 or TRBD2 (5 bases each). Germline assignment: CDR1 MNHEY and CDR2 SVGAGI. CDR3 length equals 15 residues. V lost 6 bases and J 5 bases, leaving 20 bases between the germline ends. The DNA for the CDR3 is TGTGCCAGCAGCCTAGAGCCCGGCCGGGACCACGAGCAGTACTTC. This encodes CASSLEPGRDHEQYF.

V and J are TRBV6-1 and TRBJ2-1, with D uncertain. V shed 4 bases and J shed 2 bases, with 9 bases lying between them. Germline-derived CDR1 and CDR2 are MNHNS and SASEGT. This CDR3 contains 14 residues. Written as DNA, the CDR3 is TGTGCCAGCAGTGCTCAGCGCGCCTACAATGAGCAGTTCTTC. Translating it yields CASSAQRAYNEQFF.

This clonotype was seen many times. This sequence joins TRBV4-3 and TRBJ1-4; 8 bases agree with TRBD1. CDR1 and CDR2 from the germline V gene are LGHNA and YSLEER. V was clipped by 4 bases and J by 0 bases; unmatched bases: 10. The CDR3 has 18 amino acids. In DNA form, the CDR3 reads TGCGCCAGCAGCCCCGCCGGGACAGGATCTGCAACTAATGAAAAACTGTTTTTT. This gives the protein CASSPAGTGSATNEKLFF.

This clonotype was counted a few times. The rearrangement uses TRBV12-3 or TRBV12-4 and TRBJ1-5; D perhaps matches TRBD1 (6 bases). This CDR3 contains 16 residues. The germline V and J ends were trimmed by 4 bases and 0 bases, with 13 bases remaining between them. CDR3 protein: CASSSRGQYSNQPQHF. The CDR3 nucleotides read TGTGCCAGCAGTTCTCGAGGACAGTATAGCAATCAGCCCCAGCATTTT.

This chain connects TRBV6-2 or TRBV6-3 to TRBJ2-5; D may correspond to TRBD1 or TRBD2 (5 bases each). This CDR3 is 14 amino acids long. The germline V gene encodes CDR1 MNHEY and CDR2 SVGEGT. V lost 3 bases and J 2 bases, leaving 10 bases between the germline ends. Here the CDR3 reads CASSYEGIQETQYF. The CDR3 DNA reads TGTGCCAGCAGTTATGAGGGGATTCAAGAGACCCAGTACTTC.

In regard to this clonotype: A much larger clone is a single base away; this may be a read error. This chain uses TRBV20-1 with TRBJ2-1; TRBD2 matches 12 bases. The V gene end was trimmed by 4 bases and the J gene end by 10 bases; junction bases not matched to a gene: 14. The CDR3 is 16 residues long. Looked up from germline, CDR1 is DFQATT and CDR2 is SNEGSKA (reference sequence). CDR3 amino acids: CSANPRLAGGLGEQFF. DNA of the CDR3: TGCAGTGCTAACCCACGTCTAGCGGGGGGGCTGGGCGAGCAGTTCTTC.

At least ten counts were recorded for this clonotype. V gene TRBV14 combines with J gene TRBJ1-2; D is possibly TRBD1 (5 bases). The V gene lost 0 bases and the J gene lost 8 bases, with 10 bases spanning the gap. Germline CDR1 is SGHDN and CDR2 is FVKESK. CDR3 size: 13 residues. The CDR3 loop reads CASSQDRRGGYTF. DNA of the CDR3: TGTGCCAGCAGCCAAGATAGGAGGGGCGGCTACACCTTC.

In this sample, this clonotype turned up a few times. The chain joins TRBV7-2 to TRBJ2-1; TRBD2 is a possible D gene (6 bases). CDR1 is SGHTA and CDR2 is FQGNSA in the germline V gene. V was clipped by 5 bases and J by 3 bases, with 17 bases between them. The CDR3 is 16 residues long. CDR3 protein: CASSKRLFGGYNEQFF. DNA of the CDR3: TGTGCCAGCAGCAAACGCCTTTTCGGGGGCTACAATGAGCAGTTCTTC.

This clonotype was seen many times. The chain employs TRBV5-1 and TRBJ1-1; the D gene is possibly TRBD1 (6 bases). Looked up from germline, CDR1 is SGHRS and CDR2 is YFSETQ. V was trimmed by 4 bases and J by 0 bases, leaving 16 bases between them. This CDR3 has 16 residues. Here the CDR3 reads CASSTTGSNMNTEAFF. The CDR3 DNA sequence: TGCGCCAGCAGCACCACAGGGTCGAACATGAACACTGAAGCTTTCTTT. The whole variable domain, remainder taken from reference TRBV5-1 and TRBJ1-1, is KAGVTQTPRYLIKTRGQQVTLSCSPISGHRSVSWYQQTPGQGLQFLFEYFSETQRNKGNFPGRFSGRQFSNSRSEMNVSTLELGDSALYLCASSTTGSNMNTEAFFGQGTRLTVV.